This T cell receptor (beta chain) was found in a study of T cells after yellow fever vaccination. This clonotype has ten or more counts. TCRdb fed the 5' RACE reads into MiXCR, producing one record per CDR3 protein. Of tens of thousands of distinct CDR3 sequences listed, around 7.7% are singletons. CDR3 size: 13 residues. Germline loops: CDR1 MNHEY, CDR2 SMNVEV (reference sequence). V was cut by 5 bases and J by 12 bases, with 17 bases left in between. This sample comprised CD8+ T cells sorted from PBMCs, obtained on the day of the yellow fever booster vaccination. This receptor was obtained from a man aged 30 to 39 who received the YFV17D yellow fever vaccine. The rearrangement uses TRBV27 and TRBJ2-1; D unclear. CDR3 in amino acids: CASSPPSLLGQFF. In DNA, the CDR3 is TGTGCCAGCAGTCCCCCCAGTCTGCTTGGGCAGTTCTTC.